A selection of T cell receptor beta chains follows, all from one sample in a study of blood T cell repertoires in COVID-19. Measured with immunoSEQ multiplex PCR; TCRdb has only the in-frame clones, and not every one. The sample consists of about 62,000 clones, more than 80% of them appearing once. Source material: peripheral blood. Receptors originate from a woman in her sixties with COVID-19, enrolled during active disease. Both conserved end residues are part of each CDR3. The D gene is left open where the match is weak. The size field is filled for only some rows; it gives once, few, many or a size class.

v_gene: TRBV6-6
j_gene: TRBJ1-1
d_gene: -
abundance: -
CDR3aa: CASSFPRGGVVTEAFF
CDR3nt: TGTGCCAGCAGTTTTCCGCGGGGGGGAGTTGTCACTGAAGCTTTCTTT

v_gene: TRBV30
j_gene: TRBJ2-1
d_gene: TRBD2
abundance: -
CDR3aa: CAWSELREGPQDNEQFF
CDR3nt: TGTGCCTGGAGTGAATTGCGGGAGGGCCCCCAAGACAATGAGCAGTTCTTC

v_gene: TRBV28
j_gene: TRBJ2-5
d_gene: TRBD1
abundance: few
CDR3aa: CASIQQGQETQYF
CDR3nt: TGTGCCAGCATACAACAGGGGCAAGAGACCCAGTACTTC

v_gene: TRBV7-8
j_gene: TRBJ1-4
d_gene: TRBD1
abundance: -
CDR3aa: CASSLDRGREKLFF
CDR3nt: TGTGCCAGCAGCTTAGACAGGGGCCGCGAAAAACTGTTTTTT

v_gene: TRBV10-1
j_gene: TRBJ1-4
d_gene: -
abundance: -
CDR3aa: CASSEFGRDEKLFF
CDR3nt: TGCGCCAGCAGTGAGTTTGGCAGGGATGAAAAACTGTTTTTT

v_gene: TRBV18
j_gene: TRBJ2-2
d_gene: TRBD2
abundance: -
CDR3aa: CASSVEAGWWNTGELFF
CDR3nt: TGTGCCAGCTCAGTGGAAGCGGGATGGTGGAACACCGGGGAGCTGTTTTTT

v_gene: TRBV30
j_gene: TRBJ1-2
d_gene: -
abundance: -
CDR3aa: CAWSQQGRDGYTF
CDR3nt: TGTGCCTGGAGTCAACAGGGTCGGGATGGCTACACCTTC

v_gene: TRBV10-3
j_gene: TRBJ1-5
d_gene: -
abundance: -
CDR3aa: CAISESTRDQPQHF
CDR3nt: TGTGCCATCAGTGAGTCGACCAGGGATCAGCCCCAGCATTTT

v_gene: TRBV7-2
j_gene: TRBJ1-3
d_gene: TRBD1
abundance: -
CDR3aa: CASSLSWDRRNTIYF
CDR3nt: TGTGCCAGCAGCTTAAGTTGGGACAGGCGAAACACCATATATTTT

v_gene: TRBV7-6
j_gene: TRBJ1-3
d_gene: TRBD1
abundance: -
CDR3aa: CASSKTGTAGNTIYF
CDR3nt: TGTGCCAGCAGCAAAACCGGGACAGCTGGAAACACCATATATTTT

v_gene: TRBV30
j_gene: TRBJ2-7
d_gene: TRBD2
abundance: -
CDR3aa: CAWSKGLAGGEQYF
CDR3nt: TGTGCCTGGAGTAAGGGACTAGCGGGAGGCGAGCAGTACTTC

v_gene: TRBV3-1/TRBV3-2
j_gene: TRBJ2-2
d_gene: -
abundance: -
CDR3aa: CASSQGSGGDTGELFF
CDR3nt: TGTGCCAGCAGCCAAGGGTCTGGCGGAGACACCGGGGAGCTGTTTTTT

v_gene: TRBV19
j_gene: TRBJ1-5
d_gene: TRBD1
abundance: -
CDR3aa: CASSPGTVPNQPQHF
CDR3nt: TGTGCCAGCAGTCCCGGGACAGTACCGAATCAGCCCCAGCATTTT

v_gene: TRBV28
j_gene: TRBJ2-7
d_gene: -
abundance: -
CDR3aa: CASSLARERF
CDR3nt: TGTGCCAGCAGTTTAGCGAGGGAGCGATTC

v_gene: TRBV19
j_gene: TRBJ1-2
d_gene: -
abundance: -
CDR3aa: CASSDTQGYNYGYTF
CDR3nt: TGTGCCAGTAGCGATACGCAGGGGTATAACTATGGCTACACCTTC

v_gene: TRBV10-3
j_gene: TRBJ2-1
d_gene: TRBD1
abundance: few
CDR3aa: CAIKLTGDGGNEQFF
CDR3nt: TGTGCCATCAAGCTGACAGGGGATGGAGGGAATGAGCAGTTCTTC

v_gene: TRBV3-1/TRBV3-2
j_gene: TRBJ1-1
d_gene: -
abundance: -
CDR3aa: CASSQDPGGTFF
CDR3nt: TGTGCCAGCAGCCAGGACCCCGGGGGAACTTTCTTT

v_gene: TRBV30
j_gene: TRBJ1-5
d_gene: -
abundance: -
CDR3aa: CAWSVHQGFPSNQPQHF
CDR3nt: TGTGCCTGGAGTGTACATCAGGGGTTCCCTAGCAATCAGCCCCAGCATTTT

v_gene: TRBV12-3/TRBV12-4
j_gene: TRBJ1-2
d_gene: -
abundance: -
CDR3aa: CASSHSGPIGYTF
CDR3nt: TGTGCCAGCAGCCACTCAGGGCCCATCGGCTACACCTTC

v_gene: TRBV9
j_gene: TRBJ2-1
d_gene: TRBD2
abundance: -
CDR3aa: CASSVGSGTLDEQFF
CDR3nt: TGTGCCAGCAGCGTAGGGAGCGGGACTTTGGATGAGCAGTTCTTC

v_gene: TRBV29-1
j_gene: TRBJ2-1
d_gene: TRBD2
abundance: -
CDR3aa: CSVEGTRFFGEQFF
CDR3nt: TGCAGCGTTGAGGGGACTAGGTTCTTTGGTGAGCAGTTCTTC

v_gene: TRBV10-1
j_gene: TRBJ1-1
d_gene: -
abundance: few
CDR3aa: CASSDTKPISEAFF
CDR3nt: TGCGCCAGCAGTGACACTAAGCCGATCTCTGAAGCTTTCTTT

v_gene: TRBV7-2
j_gene: TRBJ2-5
d_gene: -
abundance: few
CDR3aa: CASNNKYQETQYF
CDR3nt: TGTGCCAGCAATAACAAATACCAAGAGACCCAGTACTTC

v_gene: TRBV9
j_gene: TRBJ2-7
d_gene: TRBD2
abundance: -
CDR3aa: CASSPSGTSGSYEQYF
CDR3nt: TGTGCCAGCAGCCCCTCCGGGACTAGCGGGAGCTACGAGCAGTACTTC

v_gene: TRBV29-1
j_gene: TRBJ2-7
d_gene: -
abundance: -
CDR3aa: CSVGQISYEQYF
CDR3nt: TGCAGCGTTGGACAGATCTCCTACGAGCAGTACTTC

v_gene: TRBV5-6
j_gene: TRBJ1-1
d_gene: -
abundance: -
CDR3aa: CASSYEITGYGVGTEAFF
CDR3nt: TGTGCCAGCAGCTACGAAATTACAGGGTACGGGGTAGGGACTGAAGCTTTCTTT

v_gene: TRBV4-2
j_gene: TRBJ1-1
d_gene: TRBD1
abundance: -
CDR3aa: CASSQIGTANTEAFF
CDR3nt: TGTGCCAGCAGCCAAATTGGGACAGCCAACACTGAAGCTTTCTTT

v_gene: TRBV19
j_gene: TRBJ2-7
d_gene: -
abundance: -
CDR3aa: CASSIDLSIGALVYEQYF
CDR3nt: TGTGCCAGTAGTATAGATTTGAGTATAGGGGCCTTGGTCTACGAGCAGTACTTC

v_gene: TRBV6-5
j_gene: TRBJ1-3
d_gene: -
abundance: once
CDR3aa: CASIFVRGNTIYF
CDR3nt: TGTGCCAGCATCTTCGTGAGGGGAAACACCATATATTTT

v_gene: TRBV4-3
j_gene: TRBJ2-1
d_gene: TRBD2
abundance: -
CDR3aa: CASSHQVGGRASGEQFF
CDR3nt: TGCGCCAGCAGCCACCAGGTTGGCGGGAGGGCCTCGGGTGAGCAGTTCTTC

v_gene: TRBV7-2
j_gene: TRBJ1-5
d_gene: TRBD1
abundance: -
CDR3aa: CASSLRTGTQQPQHF
CDR3nt: TGTGCCAGCAGTCTAAGGACAGGGACACAGCAGCCCCAGCATTTT

v_gene: TRBV5-6
j_gene: TRBJ2-7
d_gene: -
abundance: -
CDR3aa: CASSLEPGTYEQYF
CDR3nt: TGTGCCAGCAGCTTGGAACCAGGGACCTACGAGCAGTACTTC

v_gene: TRBV21-1
j_gene: TRBJ1-1
d_gene: -
abundance: -
CDR3aa: CASSIDREAFF
CDR3nt: TGTGCCAGCAGCATTGACAGGGAAGCTTTCTTT

v_gene: TRBV9
j_gene: TRBJ1-3
d_gene: TRBD1
abundance: -
CDR3aa: CASSVGQGITEGGNTIYF
CDR3nt: TGTGCCAGCAGCGTGGGACAGGGTATAACTGAGGGAGGAAACACCATATATTTT

v_gene: TRBV24-1
j_gene: TRBJ2-2
d_gene: TRBD1
abundance: -
CDR3aa: CATSEWTGSGELFF
CDR3nt: TGTGCCACCAGTGAGTGGACAGGGTCCGGGGAGCTGTTTTTT

v_gene: TRBV6-5
j_gene: TRBJ2-7
d_gene: -
abundance: -
CDR3aa: CASSLPGEQYF
CDR3nt: TGTGCCAGCAGTTTGCCCGGCGAGCAGTACTTC